This T cell receptor beta chain was documented in a study of Tregs in tolerant kidney transplant recipients (dated by TCRdb to between 2018 and 2020). Turning to the overall study: Related donors were used in the transplants with nonmyeloablative bone marrow transplantation, and mixed chimerism was transient in the human trials. TCRbeta sequencing was used in the study to identify donor-specific regulatory T cells before combined kidney and bone marrow transplantation, and the identified cells were then tracked after transplant.

This specimen's time point label, interpreted: blood sample drawn before combined kidney and bone marrow transplant. Thawed PBMCs were FACS-sorted into unstimulated Tregs (CD4+CD25+CD127-), CD4+ non-Tregs (CD4+CD25-), CD4 cells and CD8 cells. Prior to Treg sorting, thawed PBMCs were rested overnight at 37 degrees C with around 220 IU/ml IL-2. The patients were several recipients of combined kidney and bone marrow transplants from the ITN036ST trial, and samples were available only from these trial subjects. Healthy control blood was processed to PBMCs with a Ficoll density gradient and then cryopreserved, whereas patient PBMCs were collected both before and after transplant. The germline V and J ends show losses of 7 bases and 8 bases respectively, and no gene match explains 3 bases of the junction. The germline V gene gives CDR1 as ENHRY and CDR2 as SYGVKD. From cysteine to phenylalanine, the CDR3 is 11 amino acids long. Only CDR3 DNA is held: 33 bases, read in frame from base 1.

Points the paper makes about the study in general: Expanding Tregs with activated donor B cells appeared to identify the most biologically relevant and donor-specific TCRbeta repertoire. Because the study included only a small number of patients, the results must be confirmed in larger populations and under other immunosuppression protocols. In tolerant patients, the expansion of donor-specific Tregs was greater than global Treg expansion, suggesting that the expansion was antigen-driven rather than nonspecific. Biological reproducibility was not examined directly, but technical replication error appeared to be minimal. Because the PCR primers were changed over time for some patients, nucleotide-level comparison could not be performed across the samples from those patients.

Note on this clone: The target of this receptor is not known. No base-level quality is on record; no much larger clone is a single base apart.

Genomic DNA was extracted from sorted cells with the QIAGEN DNeasy Blood and Tissue Kit for TCRbeta CDR3 sequencing. Through immunoSEQ, high-throughput TCRbeta CDR3 sequencing was done commercially, including PCR amplification with internal controls and bias correction. Regarding the original processing steps: Unique productive TCRbeta sequences were defined by CDR3 nucleotide sequence where primers matched, otherwise by CDR3 amino acid sequence with Vbeta and Jbeta genes. To correct for sorting error, sequences found in more than one sorted population at a frequency ratio of 2:1 or less were discarded, and the remaining shared sequences were assigned to the population with the higher frequency. Donor-reactive sequences were defined as at least 5-fold expanded in CFSE-low cells versus unstimulated cells, with frequency of at least 0.01% in CFSE-low cells. Jensen-Shannon divergence, calculated on the top 100 TCRbeta sequences ranked by frequency, was used to quantify repertoire divergence. For any sample with multiple sequencing runs, sorting error was corrected in each run separately before the runs were pooled. The immuneACCESS repertoire file appears here via TCRdb, limited to in-frame rearrangements. These files lack a portion of the clones; in checked studies, under half of the deficit traces to unresolved V genes, and the cause of the others is not known. For V, J and clone size, that table is used; D and trimming come from the DNA. The sample table shows roughly 69,000 clones, and about 98% are seen once. Around 0.34% of the sample comes from the top ten.

The TCR comes from a human donor who received a combined kidney and bone marrow transplant. Sequenced here: Tregs from blood, sampled before the transplant. This chain joins TRBV10-3 to TRBJ1-2; 8 bases in the middle match TRBD1. The nucleotides are TGTGCCATCAATGGACAGGGCGGCTACACCTTC. It codes for CAINGQGGYTF.